A selection of T cell receptor beta chains follows, all from one sample in a study of Graves' ophthalmopathy and Graves' hyperthyroidism. MiXCR, run by TCRdb on the multiplex PCR reads, gives a single entry per CDR3 protein. Here the sample spans 200,000 to 250,000 distinct CDR3 sequences, roughly 50% being singletons. Input material: peripheral blood. These receptors were collected from an adult man with Graves' ophthalmopathy. Each CDR3 is given with its conserved first and last residue. The order of the fields is CDR3 length, V gene, D gene, J gene, clone size, CDR3 protein, CDR3 DNA. A D gene is named only where the DNA matches it firmly. The size entry is marked missing in some rows and otherwise reads once, few, many or a size class.

>13|TRBV6-4|NA|TRBJ2-5|NA
CASRPGKGETQYF
TGTGCCAGCAGACCCGGGAAGGGCGAGACCCAGTACTTC
>13|TRBV6-1|NA|TRBJ1-4|NA
CASRVATNEKLFF
TGTGCCAGCAGGGTCGCAACTAATGAAAAACTGTTTTTT
>15|TRBV4-1|NA|TRBJ1-1|NA
CASSHFPVENTEAFF
TGTGCCAGCAGCCATTTCCCCGTAGAGAACACTGAAGCTTTCTTT
>12|TRBV12-3/TRBV12-4|NA|TRBJ1-3|few
CASSFGGNTIYF
TGTGCCAGCAGTTTCGGGGGAAACACCATATATTTT
>16|TRBV7-9|TRBD2|TRBJ2-7|NA
CASSPQASGGTYEQYF
TGTGCCAGCAGCCCCCAGGCAAGCGGGGGAACTTACGAGCAGTACTTC
>17|TRBV24-1|TRBD1|TRBJ2-7|few
CATSDPTTGTGGGEQYF
TGTGCCACCAGTGACCCTACTACCGGGACAGGGGGAGGTGAGCAGTACTTC
>14|TRBV7-8|NA|TRBJ1-5|few
CASSYDSNNQPQHF
TGTGCCAGCAGCTACGACAGTAATAATCAGCCCCAGCATTTT
>15|TRBV4-1|TRBD1|TRBJ1-1|few
CASSQEGTGRTEAFF
TGCGCCAGCAGCCAAGAAGGGACAGGGAGGACTGAAGCTTTCTTT
>13|TRBV29-1|NA|TRBJ1-1|NA
CSFKGVKSTEAFF
TGCAGCTTCAAGGGAGTTAAGAGCACTGAAGCTTTCTTT
>16|TRBV7-6|TRBD1|TRBJ2-2|NA
CASSRGQGARSGELFF
TGTGCCAGCAGCAGAGGGCAGGGGGCGAGATCCGGGGAGCTGTTTTTT
>13|TRBV2|NA|TRBJ1-4|NA
CASSHSGYEKLFF
TGTGCCAGCAGTCACTCAGGGTATGAAAAACTGTTTTTT
>14|TRBV6-5|TRBD1|TRBJ1-2|NA
CASRLTGGSYGYTF
TGTGCCAGCAGGCTAACAGGGGGGAGTTATGGCTACACCTTC
>15|TRBV24-1|NA|TRBJ2-2|NA
CATSDSGRAEGELFF
TGTGCCACCAGTGATTCCGGCAGGGCAGAGGGGGAGCTGTTTTTT
>19|TRBV2|TRBD2|TRBJ2-7|NA
CASNPSTSGLTRSSYEQYF
TGTGCCAGTAACCCCTCGACTAGCGGGTTAACCCGCAGCTCCTACGAGCAGTACTTC
>14|TRBV4-1|NA|TRBJ2-7|NA
CAGSQEEAPREQYF
TGCGCCGGCAGCCAAGAGGAGGCGCCGAGGGAGCAGTACTTC
>18|TRBV20-1|TRBD2|TRBJ2-7|NA
CSARVPVTSGRASGEQYF
TGCAGTGCTAGAGTCCCTGTTACTAGCGGGAGGGCCTCGGGTGAGCAGTACTTC
>16|TRBV19|NA|TRBJ1-4|NA
CASSKQTGKNGEKLFF
TGTGCCAGTAGTAAACAAACAGGGAAGAATGGTGAAAAACTGTTTTTT
>14|TRBV29-1|TRBD1|TRBJ1-2|NA
CSGQPGQVGYGYTF
TGCAGCGGCCAACCGGGACAGGTGGGATATGGCTACACCTTC
>15|TRBV24-1|TRBD2|TRBJ2-2|few
CATQPAGGNTGELFF
TGTGCCACCCAGCCGGCGGGGGGGAACACCGGGGAGCTGTTTTTT
>13|TRBV10-1|NA|TRBJ2-1|NA
CASSDRGYNEQFF
TGCGCCAGCAGTGATCGGGGTTACAATGAGCAGTTCTTC
>16|TRBV9|TRBD1|TRBJ1-6|NA
CASSTRDSSYNSPLHF
TGTGCCAGCAGCACACGGGACAGCTCCTATAATTCACCCCTCCACTTT
>13|TRBV10-3|NA|TRBJ1-6|many
CAARVELSSPLHF
TGTGCCGCCCGTGTCGAACTCTCTTCACCCCTCCACTTT
>13|TRBV29-1|TRBD2|TRBJ2-7|NA
CSATTSGIYEQYF
TGCAGCGCGACGACTAGCGGGATTTACGAGCAGTACTTC
>12|TRBV5-1|NA|TRBJ2-2|NA
CASSQNTGELFF
TGCGCCAGCAGCCAGAACACCGGGGAGCTGTTTTTT
>20|TRBV11-2|TRBD2|TRBJ2-7|NA
CASSLRVIGLAGVLSYEQYF
TGTGCCAGCAGCTTGAGGGTGATAGGACTAGCGGGGGTTTTGTCCTACGAGCAGTACTTC
>14|TRBV5-6|NA|TRBJ2-7|few
CASSLEGLSYEQYF
TGTGCCAGCAGCTTGGAAGGTCTCTCCTACGAGCAGTACTTC
>16|TRBV24-1|TRBD1|TRBJ2-2|NA
CATSDLPDRAPGELFF
TGTGCCACCAGTGATTTGCCGGACAGGGCGCCCGGGGAGCTGTTTTTT
>16|TRBV10-2|TRBD2|TRBJ2-5|NA
CASSQVTSGHQETQYF
TGTGCCAGCAGCCAAGTCACTAGCGGGCACCAAGAGACCCAGTACTTC
>19|TRBV6-5|NA|TRBJ2-6|NA
CASSYSVGRTPASANVLTF
TGTGCCAGCAGTTACTCGGTCGGACGGACCCCTGCGAGCGCCAACGTCCTGACTTTC
>12|TRBV7-9|NA|TRBJ2-7|NA
CAGSSEGHEQYF
TGTGCCGGCAGCTCCGAGGGTCACGAGCAGTACTTC
>13|TRBV7-9|NA|TRBJ2-5|once
CASSPSALETQYF
TGTGCCAGCAGCCCCAGTGCTTTAGAGACCCAGTACTTC
>13|TRBV7-3|NA|TRBJ1-6|NA
CASSIGQLSPLHF
TGTGCCAGCAGCATCGGACAGCTTTCACCCCTCCACTTT
>11|TRBV2|NA|TRBJ2-7|NA
CATAPGHEQYF
TGTGCCACCGCGCCTGGGCACGAGCAGTACTTC